A single sample gave rise to the 3 T cell receptor beta chains below, sequenced in a study of blood T cell repertoires in COVID-19. Profiling relied on immunoSEQ multiplex PCR, and the TCRdb table lists in-frame clones only, not all of them. The sample includes about 160,000 clones, around 80% seen only once; the top ten take about 8.6%. The source material was PBMCs or T cells enriched from blood (not recorded which). Receptors originate from a woman in her forties or fifties who had recovered from COVID-19.

The chain joins TRBV11-3 to TRBJ2-2; the match to TRBD1 covers 8 bases. The CDR3 is 16 amino acids. With V trimmed by 2 bases and J by 7 bases, 9 bases remained unmatched. Germline V CDR1 and CDR2: SGHNT, YENEEA. CDR3 DNA sequence: TGTGCCAGCAGCTTATCCGCGGACAGGGCGGTCGGGGAGCTGTTTTTT. Amino acids: CASSLSADRAVGELFF.

The rearrangement uses TRBV5-6 and TRBJ2-6, with TRBD1 as a possible D gene (5 bases). Trimming pared 1 base from V and 4 bases from J, leaving 9 bases between. The CDR3 length is 15 residues. Germline V CDR1 and CDR2: SGHDT, YYEEEE. The CDR3 DNA sequence: TGTGCCAGCAGCTTGCAGGGTGCCGGGGCCAACGTCCTGACTTTC. Encoded protein: CASSLQGAGANVLTF.

The rearrangement links TRBV5-6 to TRBJ2-3, with D maybe TRBD1 (6 bases). V was trimmed by 2 bases and J by 5 bases, leaving 12 bases between them. The CDR3 extends over 14 amino acids. Per the germline V gene, CDR1 is SGHDT and CDR2 is YYEEEE. Here the CDR3 reads CASSFVQGIDTQYF. DNA for the CDR3: TGTGCCAGCAGCTTTGTACAGGGAATAGATACGCAGTATTTT.